Listed below are T cell receptor beta chains from one sample, sequenced in a study of cytomegalovirus exposure and HLA in healthy donors. Some clones are missing from TCRdb's copy, which holds only in-frame ones; the method was immunoSEQ multiplex PCR. The sample lists under 130,000 clones, 76% occurring once. The sample comprised PBMCs. The origin of the receptors is a man in his forties in good health and CMV-seropositive. Each CDR3 is given with its conserved first and last residue. D genes are given only for firm matches. Not all rows give a size; the values are once, few, many and, for expanded clones, a class.

J gene,D gene,V gene,clone size,CDR3 DNA,CDR3 protein
TRBJ2-5,.,TRBV30,.,TGTGCCTGGACAGGCAATCAAGGGACCCAGTACTTC,CAWTGNQGTQYF
TRBJ2-7,TRBD1,TRBV11-2,.,TGTGCCAGCAGCAACCTACGACAGGGCTCCACCTACGAGCAGTATTTC,CASSNLRQGSTYEQYF
TRBJ1-6,TRBD1,TRBV7-8,.,TGTGCCAGCAGATCAGACCGGGACAGGGGGGAGAATTCACCCCTCCACTTT,CASRSDRDRGENSPLHF
TRBJ2-3,TRBD2,TRBV7-9,.,TGTGCCAGCAGCCGAGCGGGAGGGCCCGCAGATACGCAGTATTTT,CASSRAGGPADTQYF
TRBJ1-3,TRBD1,TRBV2,.,TGTGTCAGCAGGCGTGACAGGGATGGAAACACCATATATTTT,CVSRRDRDGNTIYF
TRBJ2-1,TRBD1,TRBV19,.,TGTGCCAGTAGTATGGAAGGACAGGGGAAGAATGAGCAGTTCTTC,CASSMEGQGKNEQFF
TRBJ1-1,.,TRBV19,once,TGTGCCAGTAGTATAGAGGAGATGAACACTGAAGCTTTCTTT,CASSIEEMNTEAFF
TRBJ2-7,TRBD1,TRBV18,.,TGTGCCAGCTCCCCTGGGACAGGGCTATCCTACGAGCAGTACTTC,CASSPGTGLSYEQYF
TRBJ2-1,TRBD2,TRBV6-5,.,TGTGCCAGCAGTTACGGGACTAGAGGGAATGAGCAGTTCTTC,CASSYGTRGNEQFF
TRBJ2-5,TRBD2,TRBV5-1,few,TGCGCCAGCAGCTTGAGCGGGAGGGCCGGGGAGACCCAGTACTTC,CASSLSGRAGETQYF
TRBJ2-7,.,TRBV11-2,.,TGTGCCAGCAGCTCCGGAGGCACCTCGAGCGAGCAGTACTTC,CASSSGGTSSEQYF
TRBJ1-1,TRBD1,TRBV30,few,TGTGCCTGGAGTACAGGGGGGAACACTGAAGCTTTCTTT,CAWSTGGNTEAFF
TRBJ1-1,.,TRBV19,.,TGTGCCAGTAGTATCCCCGGGGAGGTCACTGAAGCTTTCTTT,CASSIPGEVTEAFF
TRBJ1-6,TRBD1,TRBV11-2,.,TGTGCCAGCAGCTTAGGGACAGGGAGCTCCTATAATTCACCCCTCCACTTT,CASSLGTGSSYNSPLHF
TRBJ2-3,TRBD1,TRBV9,.,TGTGCCAGCAGCGTAGGAACGACAGGGGTCACAGATACGCAGTATTTT,CASSVGTTGVTDTQYF
TRBJ2-7,TRBD1,TRBV7-2,.,TGTGCCAGCAGCATCGACAGGGGGCAGTATTACGAGCAGTACTTC,CASSIDRGQYYEQYF
TRBJ2-7,.,TRBV23-1,.,TGCGCCAGCAGTCAATCTAGCGGCGAGCAGTACTTC,CASSQSSGEQYF
TRBJ2-7,TRBD2,TRBV7-2,.,TGTGCCAGCAGCCCTCAAGCGGGGGGACGCTCCTACGAGCAGTACTTC,CASSPQAGGRSYEQYF
TRBJ1-5,.,TRBV4-2,.,TGTGCCAGCAGCCAAGTCGGGGAGGGTCCGCAGCCCCAGCATTTT,CASSQVGEGPQPQHF
TRBJ2-1,TRBD1,TRBV5-1,.,TGCGCCAGCAGCTTGGGTCAGGGGGCTGGTTACAATGAGCAGTTCTTC,CASSLGQGAGYNEQFF
TRBJ2-6,.,TRBV19,few,TGTGCCGGGAAGAGGGTTGGGGCCAACGTCCTGACTTTC,CAGKRVGANVLTF
TRBJ2-1,TRBD1,TRBV7-2,.,TGTGCCAGCACCGACAGGGGGCGGGATGAGCAGTTCTTC,CASTDRGRDEQFF
TRBJ1-2,.,TRBV28,.,TGTGCCAGCAGTGCCAGGGGTGGGTGGTACTATGGCTACACCTTC,CASSARGGWYYGYTF
TRBJ2-3,TRBD2,TRBV7-9,once,TGTGCCAGCAGCTTAGCGCTGGGCGGGGGGGCCTCAGATACGCAGTATTTT,CASSLALGGGASDTQYF
TRBJ2-3,TRBD2,TRBV18,.,TGTGCCAGCTCACCAGCGGGTAGCGGGGGTAACACAGATACGCAGTATTTT,CASSPAGSGGNTDTQYF
TRBJ1-2,TRBD1,TRBV7-2,.,TGTGCCAGCAGCGAGCAAACAGGGGGACGTGGCTACACCTTC,CASSEQTGGRGYTF
TRBJ1-2,.,TRBV19,.,TGTGCCAGTAACCCGGGGAACGATGGCTACACCTTC,CASNPGNDGYTF
TRBJ1-1,TRBD1,TRBV5-4,few,TGTGCCAGCAGCACACGGACAGGGGGCGTAGGTAGAGCTTTCTTT,CASSTRTGGVGRAFF
TRBJ2-7,.,TRBV5-6,once,TGTGCCAGCAGCTGCCCCGGGCAGTACTTC,CASSCPGQYF
TRBJ2-7,.,TRBV5-6,.,TGTGCCAGCAGCTTGGGACAGTTCTCCTACGAGCAGTACTTC,CASSLGQFSYEQYF
TRBJ2-7,TRBD1,TRBV4-1,once,TGCGCCAGCAGCCTTCGACAGGGGATCTACGAGCAGTACTTC,CASSLRQGIYEQYF
TRBJ2-1,TRBD2,TRBV5-4,.,TGTGCCAGCAGCTTGGAACTAGCGGGAGGCAATGAGCAGTTCTTC,CASSLELAGGNEQFF